Each of the 13 T cell receptor beta chains below was sequenced from the same sample in a study of beta chain features in type 1 diabetes. The authors reverse transcribed all of the isolated RNA, so sequencing captured expressed TCRB transcripts. Assay: immunoSEQ multiplex PCR; the TCRdb copy retains only in-frame clones and omits some. The table lists 810,000 or so clones, around a sixth of them singletons. Sequenced material: naive CD4+ T cells from blood. The source of these receptors is a woman younger than 35 in good health.

The V call is TRBV7-8, the J call TRBJ1-1, with no clear D. Germline loops: CDR1 SGHVS, CDR2 FQNEAQ. The CDR3 has 13 residues. V lost 1 base and J lost 3, with 6 bases in between. This CDR3 is CASSLVRDTEAFF. CDR3 coding DNA: TGTGCCAGCAGCTTAGTACGTGACACTGAAGCTTTCTTT.

The rearrangement links TRBV7-2 to TRBJ2-3, with TRBD2 identical over 9 bases. The CDR3 consists of 15 residues. Germline trimming cut 4 bases from V and 5 bases from J; bases unmatched to any gene: 7. The germline CDR1 and CDR2 sequences are SGHTA and FQGNSA. The CDR3 nucleotides read TGTGCCAGCAGCTGGGGGGGACTAGCTCTAGATACGCAGTATTTT. Its translation: CASSWGGLALDTQYF. Full variable domain (outside the CDR3, taken from reference TRBV7-2 and TRBJ2-3): GAGVSQSPSNKVTEKGKDVELRCDPISGHTALYWYRQSLGQGLEFLIYFQGNSAPDKSGLPSDRFSAERTGGSVSTLTIQRTQQEDSAVYLCASSWGGLALDTQYFGPGTRLTVL.

The V call is TRBV4-1, the J call TRBJ1-2, with 7 bases lining up with TRBD1. The CDR3 loop spans 19 amino acids. Germline V gene data show CDR1 as MGHRA and CDR2 as YSYEKL. Trimming took 0 bases from V and 3 from J; bases not matched to a gene: 16. CDR3 sequence reads: CASSQEGFRMDRTYYGYTF. CDR3 DNA: TGCGCCAGCAGCCAAGAAGGATTTCGGATGGACAGGACGTACTATGGCTACACCTTC.

The chain combines TRBV18 with TRBJ2-5; 12 bases match TRBD1. The CDR3 consists of 15 residues. Trimming cost V 3 bases and J 4 bases; bases outside gene matches: 3. CDR1 KGHSH and CDR2 LQKENI come from the germline V gene. The CDR3 spells CASSPGQGAGETQYF. The DNA of the CDR3 is TGTGCCAGCTCACCGGGACAGGGGGCAGGAGAGACCCAGTACTTC.

V is TRBV18 and J is TRBJ1-1; no definite D call. Deletions cut 2 bases from V and 4 bases from J, with 14 bases between. The CDR3 spans 15 residues. CDR1 KGHSH and CDR2 LQKENI come from the germline V gene. CDR3 sequence reads: CASSPIRESATEAFF. The CDR3 nucleotides are TGTGCCAGCTCACCAATCCGGGAATCGGCCACTGAAGCTTTCTTT.

The table lists this clone with a few counts. The V call is TRBV6-6, the J call TRBJ1-2, with D hard to call. The V gene's germline CDR1 is MNHNY and CDR2 SVGAGI (reference sequence). V was shortened by 6 bases and J by 1 base, with 12 bases between the two germline ends. CDR3 size: 14 residues. CDR3 DNA: TGTGCCAGCAGGAAGTGGGGAGATAACTATGGCTACACCTTC. Its protein is CASRKWGDNYGYTF.

V gene TRBV28 combines with J gene TRBJ2-1; the match to TRBD2 covers 13 bases. The CDR3 runs 15 residues. Germline CDR1 reads MDHEN; CDR2 reads SYDVKM. Unmatched junction bases numbered 9, after V lost 8 bases and J lost 8 bases. Here the CDR3 DNA reads TGTGCCAGCGAAACCCGGACTAGCGGGAGTTATGAGCAGTTCTTC. Translated, it gives CASETRTSGSYEQFF.

This clone showed up just once. This may be a read error: a much more frequent sequence differs by one nucleotide. The chain carries TRBV5-8 and TRBJ2-3, with unresolved D. Trimming took off 2 bases at V and 4 bases at J, with 2 bases between the two ends. The CDR3 consists of 11 residues. The V gene's germline CDR1 is SGHTS and CDR2 YDEGEE. CDR3 residues: CASSFADTQYF. In DNA, the CDR3 is TGTGCCAGCAGCTTCGCAGATACGCAGTATTTT.

The genes are TRBV19 and TRBJ2-3, with D tentatively TRBD1 or TRBD2 (5 bases each). The CDR3 has 16 amino acids. Per the germline V gene, CDR1 is LNHDA and CDR2 is SQIVND (reference sequence). The V gene lost 5 bases and the J gene lost 3 bases, with 18 bases spanning the gap. The CDR3 nucleotides are TGTGCCAGTAGTGTCCAGCCGGTGGGGACGACAGATACGCAGTATTTT. Its translation is CASSVQPVGTTDTQYF.

The sample holds one count of this clone. CDR3: CASSGGAGNQPQHF. CDR3 sequence (DNA): TGTGCCAGCAGCGGAGGGGCGGGCAATCAGCCCCAGCATTTT. The chain is built from TRBV27 and TRBJ1-5; TRBD1 might be the D (5 bases). Looked up from germline, CDR1 is MNHEY and CDR2 is SMNVEV (reference sequence). CDR3 length: 14 amino acids. V lost 6 bases and J 2 bases, leaving 11 bases between the germline ends.

This clone has more than one count but fewer than ten. The J gene is TRBJ1-1, the V gene TRBV15; TRBD1 matches 8 bases. The CDR3 totals 14 residues. CDR1 and CDR2 from the germline V gene are LNHNV and YYDKDF (reference sequence). V lost 4 bases to trimming and J lost 3 bases; unmatched junction nucleotides: 4. The CDR3 reads CATSTGQGDTEAFF. CDR3 sequence (DNA): TGTGCCACCAGCACCGGACAGGGCGACACTGAAGCTTTCTTT.

V usage is TRBV5-4 and J usage is TRBJ2-1; 9 bases agree with TRBD1. Germline lookup yields CDR1 SGHNT and CDR2 YYREEE (reference sequence). The CDR3 is 15 amino acids. V lost 2 bases and J lost 2; bases outside the gene matches: 2. The CDR3 DNA is TGTGCCAGCAGCTTTAGACAGGGGGCCTACAATGAGCAGTTCTTC. The encoded protein is CASSFRQGAYNEQFF.

This chain connects TRBV7-2 to TRBJ2-7; D may be TRBD1 (6 bases). V lost 3 bases and J lost 12, with 27 bases in between. The CDR3 sequence is 16 residues long. Looked up from germline, CDR1 is SGHTA and CDR2 is FQGNSA. CDR3 region: CASSFGIAGTRAGVYF. The CDR3 region has the DNA TGTGCCAGCAGCTTCGGGATAGCCGGGACAAGGGCCGGGGTGTACTTC.